By share of the sample, the clone carrying this TCR beta chain is medium-sized. Antigen unknown. This CDR3 is built from 13 residues. Trimming took 7 bases from V and 3 from J, leaving 12 bases between them. Germline CDR1 is MNHNS and CDR2 is SASEGT. No treatment had been given to any patient before thyroid surgery. TCRdb re-clonotyped the PCR reads via MiXCR. The profile covers approximately 12,000 clones, with around a fifth appearing a single time and 13% to 15% taken by the ten largest. The sample comes from a study of metastatic and nonmetastatic thyroid tumors. Study-wide results and caveats: When malignant thyroid tumors were compared with benign nodules, TCR beta diversity was reportedly significantly higher in the malignant tumors. This held in both blood and tumor samples.

The chain combines TRBV6-1 with TRBJ1-1; no firm D call. The sequence came from a female donor with papillary thyroid cancer or a benign thyroid nodule (not recorded which). Some clones in this sample may be carry-over from other donors' samples. Sample: adjacent normal tissue. CDR3 coding DNA: TGTGCCAGCACGGGTCCTTGGGACACTGAAGCTTTCTTT. This sequence encodes CASTGPWDTEAFF.